This record looks at one T cell receptor beta chain sequence and its context. Donors included only healthy HIV-negative adults lacking recent acute infections or vaccinations. What was sequenced on ten immunoSEQ deep assay plates was unsorted PBMC DNA. In the study's own analysis: Filtering differed, since immunoSEQ gave only junction sequences and no quality scores. The table came from immunoSEQ multiplex PCR; TCRdb's copy has only in-frame clones and leaves some out. D and trimming were read from the DNA, whereas the V and J calls and clone size are those reported in that table. Of 520,000 or so clones listed, around 74% are singletons. The sample is drawn from a study of shared clonotypes between healthy human individuals. On the study more broadly: The cohort had two women and a few men, ages 18 to 49.

V lost 1 base and J lost 7, with 14 bases in between. The length of the CDR3 is 15 residues. The germline CDR1 and CDR2 sequences are SGHAT and FQNNGV. The chain is built from TRBV11-2 and TRBJ2-1, with D perhaps TRBD2 (6 bases). The sequenced sample was PBMCs. This TCR was sampled from a woman aged 40-49 years in good health. Some clones in this sample may be carry-over from other donors' samples. CDR3 DNA sequence: TGTGCCAGCAGCTTAGGTCGTGTGGGGGGAAATGAGCAGTTCTTC. Its protein product is CASSLGRVGGNEQFF.